This TCR beta chain emerged from a study of CD8+CD57+ T cells in acquired aplastic anemia. TCR beta VDJ and CDR3 profiles were obtained from a genomic DNA template. TCRdb analysed the reads with MiXCR anew, one entry per CDR3 protein. Altogether about 20,000 distinct CDR3 sequences are present, under 40% being singletons, with the ten largest covering 70% to 90%. Patients chosen for sequencing had shown CD8+CD57+ cell expansion by flow cytometry. There were no patients without severe acquired aplastic anemia. Blood came from patients not yet given any therapy. J lost 5 bases, V lost 0 bases, and 1 base had no gene match. Germline V gives CDR1 LGHNT, CDR2 FRNRAP. This CDR3 has 14 residues. General study findings and limits: The same twenty-nine CD8+ CDR3 sequences occurred in patients and in controls. Patients carried CD8+CD57+ cells that were less diverse than their total CD4+ and CD8+ pools.

Details on this clonotype: The antigen is not known.

The chain is built from TRBV12-5 and TRBJ2-1; TRBD1 aligns across 7 bases. Input material: CD8+CD57+ T cells sorted from PBMCs. Specified subset: bead-enriched CD8+CD57+ effector memory T cells from SAA patients. The sequence was collected from a human donor with aplastic anemia. CDR3 sequence (DNA): TGTGCTAGTGGTTTGGTAGGGGGCCACAATGAGCAGTTCTTC. Translated: CASGLVGGHNEQFF.